The 18 T cell receptor beta chains listed next were all sequenced from one sample in a study of blood T cells in healthy people across ages. Primers used in a second PCR of about 7 to 12 cycles were a sample-barcoded 5' primer and a J-beta primer mix. TCRdb itself ran the 5' RACE reads through MiXCR, one entry per CDR3 protein. Of around 1,900,000 distinct CDR3 sequences listed, roughly two fifths are singletons. The specimen was blood. The receptors stem from a human donor in good health.

This chain links TRBV12-3 or TRBV12-4 with TRBJ2-7; D is undetermined. This CDR3 is 16 amino acids long. V was cut by 3 bases and J by 7 bases, with 22 bases left in between. CDR3 residues: CASSFEGFGESREQYF. CDR3 sequence (DNA): TGTGCCAGCAGTTTCGAAGGGTTTGGGGAAAGTAGGGAGCAGTACTTC.

The CDR3 is CASSRSGGPYEQYF. CDR3 in DNA: TGCGCCAGCAGCCGTAGCGGGGGGCCCTACGAGCAGTACTTC. The chain carries TRBV5-1 and TRBJ2-7; 10 bases are shared with TRBD2. The CDR3 has 14 residues. V was pared by 4 bases and J by 2 bases, with 3 bases of the junction left unmatched. Germline values: CDR1 SGHRS, CDR2 YFSETQ.

This clonotype was counted between two and nine times. Here the CDR3 reads CASSRRDAYEQYF. DNA of the CDR3: TGCGCCAGCAGCCGGCGGGATGCCTACGAGCAGTACTTC. This chain uses TRBV5-1 with TRBJ2-4, with D maybe TRBD2 (6 bases). Gene TRBJ2-7 matches the end of the DNA better, so the J call may be wrong. The CDR3 is 13 amino acids. CDR1 SGHRS and CDR2 YFSETQ come from the germline V gene.

This clonotype is a singleton in its sample. The rearrangement joins TRBV24-1 to TRBJ2-4; no reliable D call. This CDR3 is 12 amino acids long. Between the trimmed V and J ends, which lost 3 bases and 6 bases, there was a span of 5 bases. CDR1 is KGHDR and CDR2 is SFDVKD in the germline V gene. Written as DNA, the CDR3 is TGTGCCACCAGTGATGAGTTAAACATTCAGTACTTC. Translated, it gives CATSDELNIQYF.

This rearrangement joins TRBV29-1 to TRBJ2-4; D gene uncertain. Between the trimmed V and J ends, which lost 3 bases and 13 bases, there was a span of 22 bases. The CDR3 totals 14 residues. Germline V gene data show CDR1 as SQVTM and CDR2 as ANQGSEA. For the CDR3, the DNA is TGCAGCGTTGACCGGGTTGTGTCCTACAATGAGCAGTACTTC. Protein product: CSVDRVVSYNEQYF.

This clonotype was recorded a few times. The chain couples TRBV9 to TRBJ1-6; 8 positions match TRBD1. The CDR3 runs to 17 residues. V was pared by 5 bases and J by 7 bases, with 14 bases of the junction left unmatched. Germline V lookup: CDR1 SGDLS, CDR2 YYNGEE. The CDR3 reads CASSPFDRDRRNSPLHF. Here the CDR3 DNA reads TGTGCCAGCAGTCCATTTGACCGGGACAGGAGAAATTCACCCCTCCACTTT.

This chain connects TRBV6-1 to TRBJ1-2, with D unresolved. Germline values: CDR1 MNHNS, CDR2 SASEGT. The CDR3 runs 13 residues. Trimming removed 2 bases from V and 3 bases from J, with 7 bases in between. The CDR3, as DNA: TGTGCCAGCAGTGAACAGGATGACTATGGCTACACCTTC. Translating it yields CASSEQDDYGYTF.

The gene calls are TRBV29-1 and TRBJ2-1; possibly TRBD1 for D (5 bases). V dropped 4 bases and J dropped 0 bases, with 16 bases sitting between them. Germline lookup yields CDR1 SQVTM and CDR2 ANQGSEA. The length of the CDR3 is 16 residues. This CDR3 reads CSVGGTLAGSYNEQFF. DNA of the CDR3: TGCAGCGTTGGGGGCACGTTAGCCGGCTCCTACAATGAGCAGTTCTTC.

The CDR3 bases are TGTGCCAGCAGCTTGGCATTCCGGGCCAAAGAGACCCAGTACTTC. This sequence encodes CASSLAFRAKETQYF. The V call is TRBV7-9, the J call TRBJ2-5; the D is unclear. Germline V gene sequence: CDR1 SEHNR, CDR2 FQNEAQ (reference sequence). V was shortened by 3 bases and J by 3 bases, with 14 bases between the two germline ends. The CDR3 is 15 amino acids. Looking up the rest from reference TRBV7-9 and TRBJ2-5 gives the full variable domain: DTGVSQNPRHKITKRGQNVTFRCDPISEHNRLYWYRQTLGQGPEFLTYFQNEAQLEKSRLLSDRFSAERPKGSFSTLEIQRTEQGDSAMYLCASSLAFRAKETQYFGPGTRLLVL.

This chain joins TRBV20-1 and TRBJ2-3; the match to TRBD2 covers 8 bases. Germline loops: CDR1 DFQATT, CDR2 SNEGSKA (reference sequence). Trimming took 4 bases from V and 0 from J; bases not matched to a gene: 6. The CDR3 length is 15 residues. CDR3 in amino acids: CSAIFRGGSTDTQYF. CDR3 coding DNA: TGCAGTGCTATTTTCCGGGGGGGAAGCACAGATACGCAGTATTTT.

The chain is built from TRBV4-3 and TRBJ1-2, with D unclear. The ends were cut back, 0 bases at V and 8 bases at J, with 16 bases in the middle. CDR1 LGHNA and CDR2 YSLEER come from the germline V gene. This CDR3 spans 15 amino acids. DNA for the CDR3: TGCGCCAGCAGCCAAGATATGGGCGGCAAATGGGGCTACACCTTC. Residues: CASSQDMGGKWGYTF.

The V gene is TRBV7-8, the J gene TRBJ2-7, with D unclear. The V gene lost 2 bases and the J gene lost 0 bases, with 17 bases spanning the gap. Germline CDR1 and CDR2: SGHVS and FQNEAQ. This CDR3 is 17 amino acids long. For the CDR3, the DNA is TGTGCCAGCAGCTTAAAAACAATTATGAGGAGCTCCTACGAGCAGTACTTC. Protein sequence: CASSLKTIMRSSYEQYF.

The chain has TRBV20-1 and TRBJ2-4; D is unclear. Germline V gene lookup returns CDR1 DFQATT and CDR2 SNEGSKA (reference sequence). V gave up 0 bases and J gave up 13 bases, with 19 bases separating them. The CDR3 runs 14 residues. DNA for the CDR3: TGCAGTGCTAGAGATCCGGCCTCCTACAATGAGCAGTACTTC. Translated: CSARDPASYNEQYF.

CDR3 nucleotides: TGCAGTGCTAGACGTGCTAGCGGGGTAGGGAATGAGCAGTTCTTC. Protein sequence: CSARRASGVGNEQFF. The chain couples TRBV20-1 to TRBJ2-1; TRBD2 matches 9 bases. Germline V gene lookup returns CDR1 DFQATT and CDR2 SNEGSKA (reference sequence). The CDR3 totals 15 residues. V dropped 2 bases and J dropped 7; count of bases not matched to a gene: 9.

The chain employs TRBV2 and TRBJ2-1, with TRBD2 matching 9 bases. Germline assignment: CDR1 SNHLY and CDR2 FYNNEI. The CDR3 is 20 residues long. Unmatched junction bases numbered 15, after V lost 3 bases and J lost 0 bases. For the CDR3, the DNA is TGTGCCAGCAGTGACTGGGGTAGCGGGGGCTCAGAAAGCTCCTACAATGAGCAGTTCTTC. It specifies CASSDWGSGGSESSYNEQFF.

This clonotype occurred many times. This rearrangement joins TRBV7-2 to TRBJ2-7; TRBD1 or TRBD2 may be the D gene (6 bases each). The CDR3 loop spans 16 amino acids. V lost 3 bases, J lost 3 bases, and 18 bases lay in between. CDR1 SGHTA and CDR2 FQGNSA come from the germline V gene. The CDR3 bases are TGTGCCAGCAGCTTTCAAGGGGGGAGTCTTCTCTACGAGCAGTACTTC. Its protein is CASSFQGGSLLYEQYF.

This chain connects TRBV24-1 to TRBJ2-1, with D tentatively TRBD1 or TRBD2 (5 bases each). The V and J ends lost 2 bases and 8 bases respectively, with 21 bases between them. The CDR3 runs to 17 residues. CDR1 KGHDR and CDR2 SFDVKD come from the germline V gene. DNA of the CDR3: TGTGCCACCAGTGATTCGAACGCGGGCAGGGTGGGAGATGAGCAGTTCTTC. Protein: CATSDSNAGRVGDEQFF.

This clonotype was seen more than once but under ten times. V and J are TRBV2 and TRBJ1-2; no clear D. The CDR3 extends over 12 amino acids. CDR1 is SNHLY and CDR2 is FYNNEI in the germline V gene. The V gene lost 3 bases and the J gene lost 5 bases, with 7 bases spanning the gap. This CDR3 reads CASSESTYGYTF. The CDR3 coding sequence is TGTGCCAGCAGTGAGAGTACGTATGGCTACACCTTC.